This TCR beta chain was identified in a study of T cells in women clearing cervical HPV infection (dated by TCRdb to 2016 to 2018). Regarding the research as a whole: Cases were under 30 women with histologically confirmed HPV16-related CIN3 or worse, including a couple of invasive cancers. Controls were some 26 women whose single incident HPV16 infection cleared within 12 months without precancer or cancer developing. Blood from cases was collected at the visit where the lesion was first found, while blood from controls was collected once the infection could no longer be detected. Among cases, blood sampling occurred a median of around 160 days after lesion detection, with an interquartile range of about 85 to 200 days. Since only a few of the women had HLA typing available, the possibility that HLA type was acting as a confounder could not be ruled out. An exploratory proof-of-principle case-control study, nested within the Guanacaste HPV Natural History Study in Costa Rica, was conducted to compare TCR repertoires across cervical HPV16 outcomes. Cases and controls were matched on year of sample collection and on age within five years. A median age of approximately 32 years was observed in cases versus 37 to 45 in controls, and no significant differences in baseline characteristics were found. The parent cohort enrolled about 9,700 women aged 18 or older in Guanacaste, Costa Rica, in 1993 to 1994 and followed the women for roughly seven years. Five blinded duplicates per group were added as quality controls, so that roughly 60 samples were obtained: 50 or so participants and 10 replicates. Broad study findings and their caveats: By combining richness with V gene abundances, random forest classifiers separated cases from controls with an estimated AUC of roughly 0.8. TCR repertoire richness was significantly higher in CIN3+ cases than in controls across sequencing depths, while evenness did not differ. Because the number of T cells per sample was unknown, the richness differences could reflect varying T-cell content rather than repertoire biology. The cross-sectional design could not show whether associations preceded infection or resulted from it; effector/memory subsets and HPV-specific T cells were not isolated. TRBV6-7 relative abundance was lower in cases than in controls (0.11% versus 0.16%; Bonferroni P = 0.0008).

Every participant had a single incident cervical HPV16 infection, and women with prevalent HPV16 infections were excluded. Cervical HPV DNA was detected with MY09/MY11 PCR, and genotyping was done with dot-blot hybridization. About 14 mL of heparinized blood were centrifuged, and the buffy coat was split into aliquots, frozen at -30 degrees C, and then kept at -80 degrees C. Genomic DNA was extracted from buffy coat specimens using QIAGEN kits. Comments on this clone: Its antigen specificity is not known. The read stops 3 residues short of the end of the CDR3; the missing end is completed from the germline J gene.

At the junction V is shortened by 4 bases and J by 5 bases, with 17 bases in between. The germline V gene (reference sequence) yields LNHDA for CDR1 and SQIVND for CDR2. From cysteine to phenylalanine, the CDR3 is 16 amino acids long. The DNA shown is the part of the CDR3 that was read: 39 bases, in frame from base 1. The immunoSEQ assay used multiplex PCR to amplify TCR beta CDR3 regions from an average of approximately 1,200 ng of genomic DNA per sample. To correct primer bias, the assay used a complete synthetic TCR repertoire to set an amplification baseline. The amplicons were sequenced on the Illumina platform. As for the original processing: Sequence errors were corrected by clustering with frequency ratios and a modified nearest-neighbor algorithm, and the sequences were then analyzed in the immunoSEQ Analyzer using IMGT gene definitions. At each rarefaction depth, TCR richness and evenness were averaged across 20 rarefaction repeats, and samples with fewer sequences than that depth were excluded. Wilcoxon rank sum tests with FDR correction were used to compare relative abundances of V, D and J genes between the groups. For the blinded duplicates, the intraclass correlation was 90% to 97% for TCR richness and averaged 76.4% across 66 gene segments. TCRdb's version of the immuneACCESS table is confined to in-frame rearrangements and falls short of the full clone set. An unresolved V gene accounts for under half of the shortfall where checked; the remainder is of unknown origin. V and J calls and clone size follow that table, whereas D and trimming were derived from the DNA. The sample has about 31,000 clones on record. The ten largest make up approximately 8.1% of the sample.

This clonotype was sampled from a woman between 18 and 69 years old with a cervical HPV16 infection that either progressed to CIN3+ or cleared (not recorded which). Recombination joined TRBV19 with TRBJ2-2; a confident D gene designation cannot be given. Sequences were obtained from blood buffy coat. The CDR3 corresponds to CASSNPRKGQTGELFF. The DNA read from the CDR3 is TGTGCCAGTAGTAACCCTCGCAAGGGTCAGACCGGGGAG.